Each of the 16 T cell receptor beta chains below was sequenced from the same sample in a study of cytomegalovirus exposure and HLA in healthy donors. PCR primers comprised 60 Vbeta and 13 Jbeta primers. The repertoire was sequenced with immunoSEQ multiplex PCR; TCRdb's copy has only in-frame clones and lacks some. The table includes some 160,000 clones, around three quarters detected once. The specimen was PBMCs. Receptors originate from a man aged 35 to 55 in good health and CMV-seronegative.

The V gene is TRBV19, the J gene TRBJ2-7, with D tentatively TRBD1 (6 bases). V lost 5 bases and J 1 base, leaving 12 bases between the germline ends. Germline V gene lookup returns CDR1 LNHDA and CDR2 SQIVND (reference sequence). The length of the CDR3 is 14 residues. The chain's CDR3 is CASSQQGPSYEQYF. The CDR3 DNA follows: TGTGCCAGTAGTCAGCAGGGGCCTTCCTACGAGCAGTACTTC.

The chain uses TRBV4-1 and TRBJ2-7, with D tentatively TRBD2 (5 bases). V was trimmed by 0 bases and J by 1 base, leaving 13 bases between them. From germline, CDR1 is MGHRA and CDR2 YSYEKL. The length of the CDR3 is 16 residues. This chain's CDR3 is CASSQDSVAPSYEQYF. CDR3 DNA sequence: TGCGCCAGCAGCCAAGATAGCGTAGCCCCGTCCTACGAGCAGTACTTC.

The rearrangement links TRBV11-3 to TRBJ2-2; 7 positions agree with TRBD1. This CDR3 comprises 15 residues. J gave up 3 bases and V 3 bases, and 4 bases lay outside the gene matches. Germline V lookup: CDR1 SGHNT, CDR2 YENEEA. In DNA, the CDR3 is TGTGCCAGCAGCTTTGACAGGGTGGACACCGGGGAGCTGTTTTTT. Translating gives CASSFDRVDTGELFF. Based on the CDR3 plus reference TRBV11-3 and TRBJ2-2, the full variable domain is EAGVVQSPRYKIIEKKQPVAFWCNPISGHNTLYWYLQNLGQGPELLIRYENEEAVDDSQLPKDRFSAERLKGVDSTLKIQPAELGDSAVYLCASSFDRVDTGELFFGEGSRLTVL.

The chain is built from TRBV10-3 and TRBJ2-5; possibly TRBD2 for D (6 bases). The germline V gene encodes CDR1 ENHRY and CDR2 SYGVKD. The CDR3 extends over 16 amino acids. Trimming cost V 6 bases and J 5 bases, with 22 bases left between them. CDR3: CAISPGSSGGKETQYF. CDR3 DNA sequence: TGTGCCATCAGCCCCGGTTCGAGTGGGGGGAAGGAGACCCAGTACTTC.

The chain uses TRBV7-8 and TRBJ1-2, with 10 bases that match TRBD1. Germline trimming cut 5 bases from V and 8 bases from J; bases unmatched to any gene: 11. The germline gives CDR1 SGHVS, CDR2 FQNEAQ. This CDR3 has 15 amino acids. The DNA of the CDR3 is TGTGCCAGCAGCACGTCCCGGGACAGGGGCGGCGGCTACACCTTC. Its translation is CASSTSRDRGGGYTF.

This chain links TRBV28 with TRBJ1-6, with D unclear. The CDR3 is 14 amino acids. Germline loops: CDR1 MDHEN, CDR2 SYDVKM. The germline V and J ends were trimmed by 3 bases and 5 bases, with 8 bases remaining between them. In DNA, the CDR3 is TGTGCCAGCAGTTTGTCTCCTAATAATTCACCCCTCCACTTT. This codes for CASSLSPNNSPLHF.

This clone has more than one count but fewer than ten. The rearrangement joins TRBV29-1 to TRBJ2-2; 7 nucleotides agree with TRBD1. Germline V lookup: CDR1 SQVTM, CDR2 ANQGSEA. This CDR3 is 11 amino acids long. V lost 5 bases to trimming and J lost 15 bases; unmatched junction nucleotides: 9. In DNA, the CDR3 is TGCAGCGTTCAGACAGGGATCAGCGTGTTTTTT. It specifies CSVQTGISVFF.

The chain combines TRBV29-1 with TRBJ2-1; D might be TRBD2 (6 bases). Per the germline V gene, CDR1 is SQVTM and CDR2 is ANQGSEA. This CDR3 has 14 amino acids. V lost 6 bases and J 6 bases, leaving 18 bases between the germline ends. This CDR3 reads CSVGGTGNLNEQFF. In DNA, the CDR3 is TGCAGCGTCGGCGGGACTGGAAACCTCAATGAGCAGTTCTTC.

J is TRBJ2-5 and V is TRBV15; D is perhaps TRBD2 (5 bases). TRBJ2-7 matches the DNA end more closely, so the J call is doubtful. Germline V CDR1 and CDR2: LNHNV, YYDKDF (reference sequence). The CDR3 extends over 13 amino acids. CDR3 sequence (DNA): TGTGCCACCAGAGGTGGGAGCAGTTACGAGCAGTACTTC. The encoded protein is CATRGGSSYEQYF.

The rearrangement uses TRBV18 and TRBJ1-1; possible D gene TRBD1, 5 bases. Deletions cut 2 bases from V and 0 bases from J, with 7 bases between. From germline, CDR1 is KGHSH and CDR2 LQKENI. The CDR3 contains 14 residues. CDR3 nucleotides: TGTGCCAGCTCACCAGAGACAGTGAACACTGAAGCTTTCTTT. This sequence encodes CASSPETVNTEAFF.

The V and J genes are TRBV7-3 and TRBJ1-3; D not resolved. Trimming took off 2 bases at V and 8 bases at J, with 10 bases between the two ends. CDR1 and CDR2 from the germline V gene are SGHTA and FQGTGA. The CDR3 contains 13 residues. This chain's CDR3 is CASSLGVGDTIYF. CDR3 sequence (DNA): TGTGCCAGCAGCTTAGGAGTCGGGGACACCATATATTTT.

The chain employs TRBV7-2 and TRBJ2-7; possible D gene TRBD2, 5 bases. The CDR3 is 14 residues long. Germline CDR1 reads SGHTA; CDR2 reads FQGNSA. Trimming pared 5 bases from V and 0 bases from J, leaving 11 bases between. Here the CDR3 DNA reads TGTGCCAGCAGCCCGAGACGGGACTCCTACGAGCAGTACTTC. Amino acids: CASSPRRDSYEQYF.

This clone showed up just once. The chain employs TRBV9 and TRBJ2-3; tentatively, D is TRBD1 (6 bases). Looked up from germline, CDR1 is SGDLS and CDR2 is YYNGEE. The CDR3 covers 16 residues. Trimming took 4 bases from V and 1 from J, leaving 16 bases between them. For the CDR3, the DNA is TGTGCCAGCAGCCCCAGGGGTGGGAGAGGCACAGATACGCAGTATTTT. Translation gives CASSPRGGRGTDTQYF.

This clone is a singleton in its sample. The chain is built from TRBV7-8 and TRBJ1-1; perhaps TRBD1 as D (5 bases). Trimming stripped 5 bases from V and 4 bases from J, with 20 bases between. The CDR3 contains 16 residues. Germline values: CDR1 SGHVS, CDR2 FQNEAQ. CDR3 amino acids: CASSQRTWGGSTEAFF. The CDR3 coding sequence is TGTGCCAGCAGCCAACGGACTTGGGGGGGGAGCACTGAAGCTTTCTTT.

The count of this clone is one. The CDR3 sequence is CASSLGRDFSYNEQFF. The CDR3 nucleotides are TGTGCCAGCAGCTTAGGGAGGGATTTCTCCTACAATGAGCAGTTCTTC. The chain has TRBV5-6 and TRBJ2-1; 7 bases agree with TRBD2. Germline V gives CDR1 SGHDT, CDR2 YYEEEE. This CDR3 spans 16 amino acids. The V segment lost 2 bases and the J segment 0 bases; nucleotides outside the gene matches: 5.

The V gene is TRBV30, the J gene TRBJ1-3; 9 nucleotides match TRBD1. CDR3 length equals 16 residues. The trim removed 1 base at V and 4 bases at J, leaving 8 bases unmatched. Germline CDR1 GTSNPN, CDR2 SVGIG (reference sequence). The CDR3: CAWSGTGTGKGNTIYF. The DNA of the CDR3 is TGTGCCTGGAGTGGGACCGGGACAGGGAAAGGAAACACCATATATTTT.